A single sample is the source of the 15 T cell receptor beta chains below, sequenced in a study of Ad26.COV2.S vaccination and SARS-CoV-2 variants. The treatment denotes: roughly 19 received Ad26.COV2.S at low or high dose, single or two shots; about 5 received placebo; per-sample allocation not given. Sampling occurred on day 63 after the first vaccine or placebo injection. Data came from immunoSEQ multiplex PCR; TCRdb stores just in-frame clones and leaves some out. This table has approximately 500,000 clones, approximately 88% appearing once. Source: peripheral blood, taken in a trial of Ad26.COV2.S vaccine versus placebo. Receptors were obtained from a person between 18 and 65 years old who received the Ad26.COV2.S COVID-19 vaccine or a placebo.

In its sample, this clone was seen a few times. This chain joins TRBV4-2 and TRBJ2-2, with unresolved D. Trimming stripped 0 bases from V and 1 base from J, with 6 bases between. From germline, CDR1 is LGHNA and CDR2 YNFKEQ. The CDR3 is made up of 15 amino acids. This CDR3 reads CASSQDRLNTGELFF. CDR3 in DNA: TGTGCCAGCAGCCAAGATAGACTGAACACCGGGGAGCTGTTTTTT.

The chain is built from TRBV7-9 and TRBJ1-2; no reliable D call. Trimming removed 1 base at V and 7 bases at J, with 13 bases between. Germline V gives CDR1 SEHNR, CDR2 FQNEAQ (reference sequence). The CDR3 extends over 14 amino acids. CDR3 sequence reads: CASSLVGQPSGYTF. The CDR3 DNA sequence: TGTGCCAGCAGCTTAGTCGGTCAGCCTTCTGGCTACACCTTC.

In its sample, this clone was seen once. Other DNA sequences of this sample code for an identical CDR3. The chain uses TRBV9 and TRBJ1-6; perhaps TRBD1 as D (6 bases). With 0 bases removed from V and 7 bases from J, the gap between germline ends came to 11 bases. The CDR3 spans 15 residues. Germline values: CDR1 SGDLS, CDR2 YYNGEE. As DNA, the CDR3 is TGTGCCAGCAGCGTAGTAGGACAGCTGAATTCACCCCTCCACTTT. Translating gives CASSVVGQLNSPLHF.

CDR3 protein: CASSYTSFGSTDTQYF. In DNA form, the CDR3 reads TGTGCCAGCAGTTACACCAGCTTCGGGAGCACAGATACGCAGTATTTT. The chain employs TRBV6-5 and TRBJ2-3; no reliable D call. Germline V gene sequence: CDR1 MNHEY, CDR2 SVGAGI. Trimming removed 2 bases from V and 0 bases from J, with 12 bases in between. This CDR3 region has 16 residues.

As concerns this clone: The sample contains more than one DNA sequence encoding this CDR3. The chain links TRBV24-1 to TRBJ2-2, with no clear D. CDR1 is KGHDR, CDR2 SFDVKD, per germline. The V and J ends lost 5 bases and 3 bases respectively, with 3 bases between them. CDR3 length equals 12 residues. CDR3 bases: TGTGCCACCAGTGTATACACCGGGGAGCTGTTTTTT. It yields the protein CATSVYTGELFF.

V gene TRBV18 combines with J gene TRBJ2-7; 13 bases fit TRBD2. Per the germline V gene, CDR1 is KGHSH and CDR2 is LQKENI. The CDR3 totals 18 residues. V trimming: 4 bases; J trimming: 2 bases; junction bases outside the gene matches: 11. The CDR3 spells CASSLGTSGNGATYEQYF. CDR3 coding DNA: TGTGCCAGCTCACTAGGGACTAGCGGGAACGGGGCTACCTACGAGCAGTACTTC. The full variable domain, in which reference TRBV18 and TRBJ2-7 provide the parts outside the CDR3, is NAGVMQNPRHLVRRRGQEARLRCSPMKGHSHVYWYRQLPEEGLKFMVYLQKENIIDESGMPKERFSAEFPKEGPSILRIQQVVRGDSAAYFCASSLGTSGNGATYEQYFGPGTRLTVT.

The chain uses TRBV5-1 and TRBJ1-5, with D uncertain. Germline assignment: CDR1 SGHRS and CDR2 YFSETQ. The CDR3 is made up of 15 amino acids. Trimming removed 0 bases from V and 0 bases from J, with 7 bases in between. CDR3 DNA: TGCGCCAGCAGCTTGGAAGGTATTAGCAATCAGCCCCAGCATTTT. Its protein product is CASSLEGISNQPQHF.

The CDR3 reads CASSPGGGGEQYF. The CDR3 nucleotides read TGCGCCAGCAGTCCCGGAGGGGGCGGGGAGCAGTACTTC. The rearrangement uses TRBV23-1 and TRBJ2-7, with a weak D call TRBD1 (7 bases). TRBV23-1 falls under the ORF class, with uncertain function. V shed 4 bases and J shed 7 bases, with 14 bases lying between them. The CDR3 totals 13 residues.

The V call is TRBV28, the J call TRBJ1-2; no clear D gene. The germline CDR1 and CDR2 sequences are MDHEN and SYDVKM. This CDR3 has 12 residues. Trimming left V 2 bases short and J 8 bases short, with 9 bases between. CDR3 sequence reads: CASSLMAGGYTF. CDR3 nucleotides: TGTGCCAGCAGTTTAATGGCAGGCGGCTACACCTTC.

The chain links TRBV28 to TRBJ1-5; 8 bases agree with TRBD1. The V gene end was trimmed by 6 bases and the J gene end by 4 bases; junction bases not matched to a gene: 5. Germline values: CDR1 MDHEN, CDR2 SYDVKM. This CDR3 has 14 residues. CDR3 sequence: CASSQDRENQPQHF. DNA of the CDR3: TGTGCCAGCAGCCAGGACAGGGAAAATCAGCCCCAGCATTTT.

The genes are TRBV9 and TRBJ2-6; D is unresolved. The germline V and J ends were trimmed by 3 bases and 0 bases, with 7 bases remaining between them. Germline assignment: CDR1 SGDLS and CDR2 YYNGEE. This CDR3 region has 15 residues. This CDR3 is CASSAGHSGANVLTF. Here the CDR3 DNA reads TGTGCCAGCAGCGCCGGGCACTCTGGGGCCAACGTCCTGACTTTC.

CDR3 DNA sequence: TGTGCCAGCAGCGCCCAGGCCGGGGACGAGCAGTACTTC. Translated: CASSAQAGDEQYF. The J gene is TRBJ2-7, the V gene TRBV9; perhaps TRBD2 as D (5 bases). The CDR3 totals 13 residues. V lost 3 bases and J 5 bases, leaving 12 bases between the germline ends. In germline, CDR1 is SGDLS, CDR2 YYNGEE. Full variable domain (rest looked up from reference TRBV9 and TRBJ2-7): DSGVTQTPKHLITATGQRVTLRCSPRSGDLSVYWYQQSLDQGLQFLIQYYNGEERAKGNILERFSAQQFPDLHSELNLSSLELGDSALYFCASSAQAGDEQYFGPGTRLTVT.

This clone was observed once. V is TRBV19 and J is TRBJ1-2; unclear D gene. The CDR3 consists of 13 residues. Trimming cost V 6 bases and J 3 bases, with 11 bases left between them. From germline, CDR1 is LNHDA and CDR2 SQIVND (reference sequence). CDR3 DNA: TGTGCCAGTAGAGCCGGACCGGACTATGGCTACACCTTC. Its protein product is CASRAGPDYGYTF.

The chain carries TRBV11-2 and TRBJ1-5; TRBD1 agrees at 7 bases. Germline V gene data show CDR1 as SGHAT and CDR2 as FQNNGV. The CDR3 runs to 15 residues. V shed 5 bases, J shed 6 bases, and the junction held 10 bases outside the gene matches. CDR3 residues: CASSVVGGGSQPQHF. The CDR3 DNA reads TGTGCCAGCAGCGTGGTCGGAGGGGGCTCTCAGCCCCAGCATTTT.

This clone was observed a handful of times. The J gene is TRBJ1-2, the V gene TRBV11-2; D unclear. V lost 0 bases to trimming and J lost 4 bases, with 3 bases between them. Germline V CDR1 and CDR2: SGHAT, FQNNGV. The CDR3 has 12 residues. DNA for the CDR3: TGTGCCAGCAGCTTAGAGAGCTATGGCTACACCTTC. Protein product: CASSLESYGYTF.